One sample yielded the 2 T cell receptor beta chains listed below, sequenced in a study of shared clonotypes between healthy human individuals. The table came from immunoSEQ multiplex PCR; TCRdb's copy has only in-frame clones and leaves some out. The sample shows over a million clones, about 70% of them seen only once. The sequenced sample was memory CD4+ T cells sorted from blood. Subset indicated: CD45RA-negative fraction. The receptors here all came from a man aged 18 to 35 in good health.

A few counts support this clone. The genes are TRBV7-9 and TRBJ2-1; 10 nucleotides agree with TRBD2. V lost 2 bases, J lost 5 bases, and 3 bases stayed unmatched. Germline V gives CDR1 SEHNR, CDR2 FQNEAQ (reference sequence). This CDR3 contains 15 residues. CDR3 in DNA: TGTGCCAGCAGCTTAAGGACTAGCGGCCACAATGAGCAGTTCTTC. Translating gives CASSLRTSGHNEQFF.

The chain employs TRBV5-4 and TRBJ1-2; no reliable D call. Germline values: CDR1 SGHNT, CDR2 YYREEE (reference sequence). The length of the CDR3 is 14 residues. V was shortened by 1 base and J by 2 bases, with 9 bases between the two germline ends. In DNA, the CDR3 is TGTGCCAGCAGCTTGTTCGAGGGAAACTATGGCTACACCTTC. Amino acid sequence: CASSLFEGNYGYTF.